What follows are 21 T cell receptor beta chains derived from one specimen sequenced in a study of T-cell memory formation after mild COVID-19. TCRdb re-called the 5' RACE reads through MiXCR, storing one row per CDR3 protein. The table records around 370,000 distinct CDR3 sequences, over 20% of them present only once. The sequencing sample was made of PBMCs or a T cell subset sorted from them (not recorded which). These receptors all come from an adult woman who had mild COVID-19 (a few samples of this study predate the infection). Cell type and time point are not known.

V gene TRBV20-1 combines with J gene TRBJ1-1, with D possibly being TRBD1 (5 bases). The CDR3 contains 15 residues. The germline V gene has CDR1 DFQATT and CDR2 SNEGSKA (reference sequence). V lost 0 bases, J lost 5 bases, and 16 bases lay in between. CDR3: CSARDRGTGATEAFF. In DNA form, the CDR3 reads TGCAGTGCTAGAGATCGAGGGACGGGTGCGACTGAAGCTTTCTTT.

This chain links TRBV20-1 with TRBJ2-3, with D possibly TRBD1 on 5 matching bases. The V end was cut by 4 bases, the J end by 6 bases, with 8 bases between. CDR1 is DFQATT, CDR2 SNEGSKA, per germline (reference sequence). The CDR3 loop spans 11 amino acids. CDR3: CSAKGLDTQYF. The CDR3 nucleotides are TGCAGTGCTAAGGGGCTCGATACGCAGTATTTT.

Notes on this clonotype: One end of the junction varies from germline; a read error may be responsible. The V and J genes are TRBV12-3 or TRBV12-4 and TRBJ2-1, with 7 nucleotides matching TRBD1. The CDR3 contains 16 residues. The CDR3 nucleotides are TGTGCCAGCAGGGGGCGGACAGGATCAACCTACACTGAGCAGTTCTTC. Protein product: CASRGRTGSTYTEQFF.

The V call is TRBV6-4, the J call TRBJ2-2; 9 bases are shared with TRBD1. CDR3 length: 15 amino acids. CDR1 and CDR2 from the germline V gene are MRHNA and SNTAGT. Trimming at V came to 5 bases and at J to 3 bases, leaving 4 bases not matched to a gene. CDR3 sequence: CASSNRDRDTGELFF. The CDR3 nucleotides are TGTGCCAGCAGTAACCGGGACAGGGACACCGGGGAGCTGTTTTTT.

The V gene is TRBV18, the J gene TRBJ2-4; D may be TRBD1 or TRBD2 (5 bases each). This CDR3 region has 16 residues. Germline V gene lookup returns CDR1 KGHSH and CDR2 LQKENI. Trimming left V 3 bases short and J 2 bases short, with 14 bases between. In nucleotides, the CDR3 is TGTGCCAGCTCACCCTCGGGGCCCCTAACCAAAAACATTCAGTACTTC. Amino acids: CASSPSGPLTKNIQYF. The full variable domain, completed using reference TRBV18 and TRBJ2-4, is NAGVMQNPRHLVRRRGQEARLRCSPMKGHSHVYWYRQLPEEGLKFMVYLQKENIIDESGMPKERFSAEFPKEGPSILRIQQVVRGDSAAYFCASSPSGPLTKNIQYFGAGTRLSVL.

This clonotype appeared a few times. The chain has TRBV7-8 and TRBJ2-5; D might be TRBD2 (6 bases). With 4 bases removed from V and 5 bases from J, the gap between germline ends came to 23 bases. Germline-derived CDR1 and CDR2 are SGHVS and FQNEAQ. This CDR3 spans 17 amino acids. DNA for the CDR3: TGTGCCAGCAGCTCTAGGAGGGGAGCCGCCCTCGGGGAGACCCAGTACTTC. It specifies CASSSRRGAALGETQYF.

This CDR3 is CASSLSPRSGNTIYF. The CDR3 nucleotides read TGTGCCAGCAGCTTGTCTCCCCGCTCTGGAAACACCATATATTTT. The chain combines TRBV5-6 with TRBJ1-3; D gene uncertain. This CDR3 region has 15 residues. V lost 1 base and J lost 0, with 8 bases in between. The germline gives CDR1 SGHDT, CDR2 YYEEEE.

The V and J genes are TRBV5-1 and TRBJ2-3; the match to TRBD2 covers 7 bases. This CDR3 comprises 13 residues. The germline CDR1 and CDR2 sequences are SGHRS and YFSETQ. V was clipped by 4 bases and J by 5 bases; unmatched bases: 4. Here the CDR3 DNA reads TGCGCCAGCAGCCAGGGACTATTAGATACGCAGTATTTT. Amino acid sequence: CASSQGLLDTQYF.

A few counts support this clonotype. The chain employs TRBV20-1 and TRBJ1-5; unclear D gene. The germline V gene encodes CDR1 DFQATT and CDR2 SNEGSKA (reference sequence). Trimming cost V 0 bases and J 0 bases, with 6 bases left between them. The CDR3 is 14 amino acids. In nucleotides, the CDR3 is TGCAGTGCTAGAGAATGGGATAGCAATCAGCCCCAGCATTTT. It is translated as CSAREWDSNQPQHF.

The J gene is TRBJ1-4, the V gene TRBV3-1; TRBD1 matches 7 bases. V lost 3 bases to trimming and J lost 4 bases; unmatched junction nucleotides: 2. There are 14 residues in the CDR3. Germline V CDR1 and CDR2: LGHDT, YNNKEL (reference sequence). This CDR3 is CASSQGQYNEKLFF. The CDR3 bases are TGTGCCAGCAGCCAGGGACAGTATAATGAAAAACTGTTTTTT.

This sequence joins TRBV5-1 and TRBJ2-2; D not resolved. The CDR3 has 14 amino acids. V was cut by 0 bases and J by 9 bases, with 12 bases left in between. CDR1 and CDR2 from the germline V gene are SGHRS and YFSETQ. In DNA, the CDR3 is TGCGCCAGCAGCTTGGACATCAGGCCGTGGGAGCTGTTTTTT. Its translation is CASSLDIRPWELFF.

The chain couples TRBV5-6 to TRBJ2-5; D possibly matches TRBD1 or TRBD2 (7 bases each). V was shortened by 9 bases and J by 5 bases, with 20 bases between the two germline ends. Looked up from germline, CDR1 is SGHDT and CDR2 is YYEEEE. This CDR3 is 14 amino acids long. CDR3 sequence (DNA): TGTGCCACGGGGGGACAGATGGGGCCGGAGACCCAGTACTTC. Its protein is CATGGQMGPETQYF.

This clonotype was detected a few times. The chain uses TRBV5-1 and TRBJ2-6; tentatively, D is TRBD1 (6 bases). V was cut by 4 bases and J by 2 bases, with 22 bases left in between. The germline gives CDR1 SGHRS, CDR2 YFSETQ. The CDR3 has 19 residues. In nucleotides, the CDR3 is TGCGCCAGCAGCAAGACAGGCGCTTTTTTGAGAACTGGGGCCAACGTCCTGACTTTC. As protein: CASSKTGAFLRTGANVLTF.

This CDR3 is CASSLFQAGAEQFF. The DNA for the CDR3 is TGTGCCAGCAGTTTGTTCCAAGCCGGTGCGGAGCAGTTCTTC. The genes are TRBV12-3 or TRBV12-4 and TRBJ2-1; no definite D call. Trimming pared 3 bases from V and 10 bases from J, leaving 16 bases between. The CDR3 is made up of 14 amino acids.

The gene calls are TRBV6-1 and TRBJ1-2; D ambiguous. Germline CDR1 MNHNS, CDR2 SASEGT. CDR3 size: 14 residues. The germline V and J ends were trimmed by 5 bases and 0 bases, with 10 bases remaining between them. As DNA, the CDR3 is TGTGCCAGCAGTAAATTTGGGACTAACTATGGCTACACCTTC. Amino acid sequence: CASSKFGTNYGYTF.

This clonotype showed up just a few times. The gene calls are TRBV27 and TRBJ2-1; TRBD2 matches 7 bases. Trimming removed 5 bases from V and 9 bases from J; junction bases left unmatched: 7. Germline lookup yields CDR1 MNHEY and CDR2 SMNVEV (reference sequence). This CDR3 comprises 13 residues. In DNA, the CDR3 is TGTGCCAGCAGTCGACTAGCAAGGGGTGAGCAGTTCTTC. This translates into CASSRLARGEQFF.

About this clonotype: A read error is possible here, since a much larger clone lies one base away. This chain links TRBV5-4 with TRBJ2-1; D may be TRBD1 or TRBD2 (5 bases each). The CDR3 has 13 residues. In germline, CDR1 is SGHNT, CDR2 YYREEE (reference sequence). With 5 bases removed from V and 3 bases from J, the gap between germline ends came to 9 bases. This chain's CDR3 is CASRWDGYNEQFF. For the CDR3, the DNA is TGTGCCAGCAGATGGGACGGCTACAATGAGCAGTTCTTC. The variable domain in full, completed from reference TRBV5-4 and TRBJ2-1, reads ETGVTQSPTHLIKTRGQQVTLRCSSQSGHNTVSWYQQALGQGPQFIFQYYREEENGRGNFPPRFSGLQFPNYSSELNVNALELDDSALYLCASRWDGYNEQFFGPGTRLTVL.

This clonotype appeared many times. The J gene is TRBJ2-7, the V gene TRBV6-5; the D is unclear. V lost 8 bases, J lost 4 bases, and 6 bases lay in between. CDR1 and CDR2 from the germline V gene are MNHEY and SVGAGI. This CDR3 spans 10 amino acids. CDR3 sequence (DNA): TGTGCCAGCGGTGATTACGAGCAGTACTTC. Translation: CASGDYEQYF.

This clonotype was detected ten times or more. The V and J genes are TRBV27 and TRBJ2-1; 8 bases are a match to TRBD2. The CDR3 is made up of 16 amino acids. Unmatched junction bases numbered 10, after V lost 0 bases and J lost 9 bases. Germline values: CDR1 MNHEY, CDR2 SMNVEV (reference sequence). The CDR3 sequence: CASSLSGGGPTSEQFF. Written as DNA, the CDR3 is TGTGCCAGCAGTTTATCCGGCGGGGGGCCCACCAGTGAGCAGTTCTTC.

At least ten counts were recorded for this clonotype. V usage is TRBV20-1 and J usage is TRBJ2-2, with D tentatively TRBD1 (6 bases). This CDR3 contains 15 residues. Per germline, CDR1 DFQATT and CDR2 SNEGSKA (reference sequence). Trimming shortened V by 3 bases and J by 0 bases, and 11 bases separated the two germline ends. As DNA, the CDR3 is TGCAGTGCTAGTAACAGGGCTACGAACACCGGGGAGCTGTTTTTT. Amino acid sequence: CSASNRATNTGELFF.

This clonotype was found many times. The chain carries TRBV12-3 or TRBV12-4 and TRBJ2-2, with D uncertain. The length of the CDR3 is 14 residues. V was clipped by 2 bases and J by 2 bases, with 6 bases between them. The CDR3 sequence: CASSLLLNTGELFF. CDR3 in DNA: TGTGCCAGCAGTTTATTACTAAACACCGGGGAGCTGTTTTTT.